Shown below are 14 T cell receptor beta chains from a single sample sequenced in a study of control samples from healthy donors and cancer patients. Clones were sequenced by immunoSEQ multiplex PCR, and TCRdb holds only the in-frame ones, with some missing. Of approximately 70,000 clones in the sample, about 80% were seen once. The sample was blood. The receptors come from a man aged 50-60 years in good health.

The J gene is TRBJ2-1, the V gene TRBV6-5; D is possibly TRBD1 or TRBD2 (5 bases each). The V end lost 5 bases, the J end lost 9 bases, and 17 bases lay between the germline ends. Germline lookup yields CDR1 MNHEY and CDR2 SVGAGI. The CDR3 sequence is 14 residues long. In nucleotides, the CDR3 is TGTGCCAGCAGTACCAAGGGGTGGGGGAGTGAGCAGTTCTTC. It is translated as CASSTKGWGSEQFF.

This chain joins TRBV12-3 or TRBV12-4 and TRBJ2-3; D remains unclear. Trimming stripped 6 bases from V and 5 bases from J, with 9 bases between. The length of the CDR3 is 12 residues. The CDR3 loop reads CASSVHGDTQYF. The CDR3 DNA reads as TGTGCCAGCAGCGTCCATGGAGATACGCAGTATTTT.

The rearrangement uses TRBV9 and TRBJ2-5; tentative D call: TRBD1 (5 bases). V lost 4 bases to trimming and J lost 6 bases, with 16 bases between them. Germline-derived CDR1 and CDR2 are SGDLS and YYNGEE. This CDR3 is built from 14 residues. The CDR3 here is CASSPRSGAKTQYF. In DNA form, the CDR3 reads TGTGCCAGCAGCCCCCGGAGTGGGGCCAAGACCCAGTACTTC. The variable domain in full, with the rest retrieved from reference TRBV9 and TRBJ2-5, is DSGVTQTPKHLITATGQRVTLRCSPRSGDLSVYWYQQSLDQGLQFLIQYYNGEERAKGNILERFSAQQFPDLHSELNLSSLELGDSALYFCASSPRSGAKTQYFGPGTRLLVL.

The genes are TRBV15 and TRBJ1-1, with 7 bases matching TRBD1. J lost 6 bases, V lost 3 bases, and 10 bases had no gene match. The CDR3 consists of 15 residues. Germline V lookup: CDR1 LNHNV, CDR2 YYDKDF (reference sequence). The CDR3, as DNA: TGTGCCACCAGCAGCCTGGACAGGAGAGGACCTGAAGCTTTCTTT. Its translation: CATSSLDRRGPEAFF.

The chain carries TRBV7-3 and TRBJ1-5; D unresolved. Per germline, CDR1 SGHTA and CDR2 FQGTGA. The CDR3 totals 11 residues. V lost 10 bases and J 6 bases, leaving 10 bases between the germline ends. The CDR3 DNA reads as TGTGCCAATACGGTTGGTCAGCCCCAGCATTTT. Its translation: CANTVGQPQHF.

Remarks on this clone: One end of the junction does not line up with germline, which may come from a read error. The rearrangement links TRBV7-7 to TRBJ2-5, with D perhaps being TRBD1 or TRBD2 (5 bases each). This CDR3 spans 15 amino acids. Germline V gives CDR1 SSHAT, CDR2 FNYEAQ (reference sequence). CDR3 bases: TGTGCTAGCAGCTTAGTTTGGGGGAACCAAGAGACCCAGTACTTC. Protein sequence: CASSLVWGNQETQYF. The full variable domain, completed using reference TRBV7-7 and TRBJ2-5, is GAGVSQSPRYKVTKRGQDVTLRCDPISSHATLYWYQQALGQGPEFLTYFNYEAQPDKSGLPSDRFSAERPEGSISTLTIQRTEQRDSAMYRCASSLVWGNQETQYFGPGTRLLVL.

CDR3 sequence: CARSGTGWENTEAFF. In DNA, the CDR3 is TGTGCCAGGTCCGGGACAGGGTGGGAAAACACTGAAGCTTTCTTT. The chain employs TRBV2 and TRBJ1-1, with TRBD1 identical over 9 bases. The germline V gene encodes CDR1 SNHLY and CDR2 FYNNEI. The CDR3 has 15 amino acids. J gave up 2 bases and V 9 bases, and 10 bases lay outside the gene matches.

This chain joins TRBV6-5 and TRBJ1-2; no definite D call. CDR1 and CDR2 (germline): MNHEY, SVGAGI. V lost 0 bases and J 0 bases, leaving 11 bases between the germline ends. CDR3 length equals 16 residues. The CDR3 region has the DNA TGTGCCAGCAGTTACTCCCCCATCATAACTAACTATGGCTACACCTTC. Amino acid sequence: CASSYSPIITNYGYTF.

In this sample, this clone turned up a few times. The CDR3 DNA reads TGCAGCGTTGAGAGGGGTAGCACTGAAGCTTTCTTT. Translation: CSVERGSTEAFF. The chain couples TRBV29-1 to TRBJ1-1, with D possibly TRBD1 on 5 matching bases. With 3 bases removed from V and 4 bases from J, the gap between germline ends came to 9 bases. The CDR3 has 12 amino acids. Germline CDR1 and CDR2: SQVTM and ANQGSEA.

The CDR3, as DNA: TGCGCCAGCTCGAGGGGATCTGATTCACCCCTCCACTTT. Protein sequence: CASSRGSDSPLHF. The chain is built from TRBV5-1 and TRBJ1-6, with D tentatively TRBD1 (5 bases). The CDR3 loop spans 13 amino acids. CDR1 SGHRS and CDR2 YFSETQ come from the germline V gene. V lost 7 bases and J 8 bases, leaving 13 bases between the germline ends.

The J gene is TRBJ2-7, the V gene TRBV10-3; 14 nucleotides agree with TRBD2. Germline trimming cut 5 bases from V and 4 bases from J; bases unmatched to any gene: 4. Germline loops: CDR1 ENHRY, CDR2 SYGVKD. The CDR3 totals 15 residues. In DNA form, the CDR3 reads TGTGCCATCAGTTCCGGGACTAGCGGGGGATACGAGCAGTACTTC. It codes for CAISSGTSGGYEQYF.

The rearrangement uses TRBV19 and TRBJ1-2, with D uncertain. The V end was cut by 5 bases, the J end by 4 bases, with 17 bases between. This CDR3 has 15 residues. Looked up from germline, CDR1 is LNHDA and CDR2 is SQIVND (reference sequence). The CDR3 DNA follows: TGTGCCAGTAGTTCCCTCGGCCGTTCTTTCTATGGCTACACCTTC. Translating it yields CASSSLGRSFYGYTF.

This chain links TRBV7-3 with TRBJ2-7; D gene uncertain. CDR3 size: 14 residues. Trimming stripped 4 bases from V and 0 bases from J, with 10 bases between. The germline CDR1 and CDR2 sequences are SGHTA and FQGTGA. In DNA, the CDR3 is TGTGCCAGCAGCTCACGGGCAAACTCCTACGAGCAGTACTTC. Amino acids: CASSSRANSYEQYF.

This clone has more than one count but fewer than ten. J is TRBJ2-1 and V is TRBV2, with D possibly being TRBD1 or TRBD2 (5 bases each). Germline values: CDR1 SNHLY, CDR2 FYNNEI. V was shortened by 3 bases and J by 8 bases, with 17 bases between the two germline ends. The CDR3 has 15 amino acids. The CDR3 region is CASSDAAGWRDEQFF. CDR3 nucleotides: TGTGCCAGCAGTGATGCGGCAGGGTGGCGGGATGAGCAGTTCTTC.